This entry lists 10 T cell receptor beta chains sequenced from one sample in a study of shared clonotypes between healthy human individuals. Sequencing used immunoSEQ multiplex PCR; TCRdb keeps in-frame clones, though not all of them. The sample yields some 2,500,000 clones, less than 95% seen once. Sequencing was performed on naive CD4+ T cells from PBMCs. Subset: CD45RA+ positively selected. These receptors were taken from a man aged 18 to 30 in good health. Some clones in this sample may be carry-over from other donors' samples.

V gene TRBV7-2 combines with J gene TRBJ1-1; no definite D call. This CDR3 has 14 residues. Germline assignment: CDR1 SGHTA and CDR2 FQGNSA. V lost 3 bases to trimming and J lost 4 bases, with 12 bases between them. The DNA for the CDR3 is TGTGCCAGCAGCTTCAAGCGAGAGGGCACTGAAGCTTTCTTT. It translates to CASSFKREGTEAFF. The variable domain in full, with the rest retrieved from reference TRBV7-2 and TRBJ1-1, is GAGVSQSPSNKVTEKGKDVELRCDPISGHTALYWYRQSLGQGLEFLIYFQGNSAPDKSGLPSDRFSAERTGGSVSTLTIQRTQQEDSAVYLCASSFKREGTEAFFGQGTRLTVV.

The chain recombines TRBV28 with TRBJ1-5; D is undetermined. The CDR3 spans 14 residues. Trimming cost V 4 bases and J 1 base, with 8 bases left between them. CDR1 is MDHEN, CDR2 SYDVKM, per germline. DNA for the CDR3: TGTGCCAGCAGTTCGACACCGAGCAATCAGCCCCAGCATTTT. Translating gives CASSSTPSNQPQHF.

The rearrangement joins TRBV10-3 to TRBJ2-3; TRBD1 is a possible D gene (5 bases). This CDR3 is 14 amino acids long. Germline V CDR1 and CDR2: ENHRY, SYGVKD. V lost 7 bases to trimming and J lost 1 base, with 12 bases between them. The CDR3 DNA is TGTGCCATCATGGGGCCGACAGGCACAGATACGCAGTATTTT. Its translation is CAIMGPTGTDTQYF.

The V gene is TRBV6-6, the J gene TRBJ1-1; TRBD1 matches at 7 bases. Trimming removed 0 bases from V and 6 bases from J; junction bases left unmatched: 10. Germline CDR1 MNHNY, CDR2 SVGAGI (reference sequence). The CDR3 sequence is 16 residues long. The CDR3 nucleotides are TGTGCCAGCAGTTACTCGATATTGTCAGGGGGGCCTGAAGCTTTCTTT. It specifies CASSYSILSGGPEAFF.

In DNA form, the CDR3 reads TGTGCCTGGAGTACCGGGGTAGGGGTGGATGAAAAACTGTTTTTT. Protein: CAWSTGVGVDEKLFF. The chain links TRBV30 to TRBJ1-4, with a tentative D call TRBD1 (5 bases). This CDR3 spans 15 amino acids. The germline V gene has CDR1 GTSNPN and CDR2 SVGIG (reference sequence). Trimming removed 2 bases from V and 6 bases from J, with 16 bases in between.

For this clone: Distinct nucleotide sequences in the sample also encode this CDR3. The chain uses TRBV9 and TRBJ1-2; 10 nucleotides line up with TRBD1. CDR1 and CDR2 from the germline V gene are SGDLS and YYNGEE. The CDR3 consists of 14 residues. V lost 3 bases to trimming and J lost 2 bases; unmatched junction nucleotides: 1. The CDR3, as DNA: TGTGCCAGCAGCGCGGGACAGGGGAACTATGGCTACACCTTC. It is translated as CASSAGQGNYGYTF.

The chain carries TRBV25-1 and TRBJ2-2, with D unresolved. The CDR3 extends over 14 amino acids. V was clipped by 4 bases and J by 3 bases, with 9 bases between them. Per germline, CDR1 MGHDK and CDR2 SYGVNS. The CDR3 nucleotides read TGTGCCAGCAGTGCCGCAGGCTACACCGGGGAGCTGTTTTTT. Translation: CASSAAGYTGELFF.

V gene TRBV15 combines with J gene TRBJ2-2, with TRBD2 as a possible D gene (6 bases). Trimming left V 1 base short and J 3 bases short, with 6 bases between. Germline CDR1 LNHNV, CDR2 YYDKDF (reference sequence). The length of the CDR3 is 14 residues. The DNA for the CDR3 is TGTGCCACCAGCAGAGTAGCGGACACCGGGGAGCTGTTTTTT. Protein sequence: CATSRVADTGELFF.

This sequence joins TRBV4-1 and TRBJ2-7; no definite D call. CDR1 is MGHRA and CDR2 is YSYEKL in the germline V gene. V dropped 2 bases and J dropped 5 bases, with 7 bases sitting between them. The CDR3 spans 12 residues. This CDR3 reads CASSQSRNEQYF. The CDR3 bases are TGCGCCAGCAGCCAATCCAGGAACGAGCAGTACTTC.

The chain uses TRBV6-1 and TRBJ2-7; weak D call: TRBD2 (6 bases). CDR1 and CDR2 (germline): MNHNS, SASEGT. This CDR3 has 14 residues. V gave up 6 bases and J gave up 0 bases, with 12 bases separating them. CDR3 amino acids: CASRGLLSSYEQYF. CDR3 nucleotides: TGTGCCAGCAGGGGACTCTTAAGCTCCTACGAGCAGTACTTC.